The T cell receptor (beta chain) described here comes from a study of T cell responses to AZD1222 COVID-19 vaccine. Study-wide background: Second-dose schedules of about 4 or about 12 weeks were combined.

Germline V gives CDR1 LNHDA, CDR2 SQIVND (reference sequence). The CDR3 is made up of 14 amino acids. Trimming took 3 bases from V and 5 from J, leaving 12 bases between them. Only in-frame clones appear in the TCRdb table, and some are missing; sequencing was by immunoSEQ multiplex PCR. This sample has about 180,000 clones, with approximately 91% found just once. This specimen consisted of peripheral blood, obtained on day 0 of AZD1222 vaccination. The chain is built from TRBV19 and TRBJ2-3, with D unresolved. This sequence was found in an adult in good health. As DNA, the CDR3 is TGTGCCAGTAGTATCAGTGAGCCTGTAGATACGCAGTATTTT. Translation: CASSISEPVDTQYF.